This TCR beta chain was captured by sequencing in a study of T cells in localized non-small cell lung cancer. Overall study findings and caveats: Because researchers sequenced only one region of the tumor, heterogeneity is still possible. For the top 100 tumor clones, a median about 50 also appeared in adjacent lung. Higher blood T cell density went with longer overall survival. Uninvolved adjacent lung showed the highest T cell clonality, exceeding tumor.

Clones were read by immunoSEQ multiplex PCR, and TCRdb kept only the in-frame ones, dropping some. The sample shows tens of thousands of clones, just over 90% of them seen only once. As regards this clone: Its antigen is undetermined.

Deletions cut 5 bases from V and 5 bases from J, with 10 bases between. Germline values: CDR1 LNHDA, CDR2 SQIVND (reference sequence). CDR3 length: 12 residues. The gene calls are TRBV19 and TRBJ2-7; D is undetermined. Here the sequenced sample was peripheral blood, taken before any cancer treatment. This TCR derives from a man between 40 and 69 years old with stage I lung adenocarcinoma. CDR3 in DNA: TGTGCCAGTAGTTCAAGTTGGGACGAGCAGTACTTC. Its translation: CASSSSWDEQYF.